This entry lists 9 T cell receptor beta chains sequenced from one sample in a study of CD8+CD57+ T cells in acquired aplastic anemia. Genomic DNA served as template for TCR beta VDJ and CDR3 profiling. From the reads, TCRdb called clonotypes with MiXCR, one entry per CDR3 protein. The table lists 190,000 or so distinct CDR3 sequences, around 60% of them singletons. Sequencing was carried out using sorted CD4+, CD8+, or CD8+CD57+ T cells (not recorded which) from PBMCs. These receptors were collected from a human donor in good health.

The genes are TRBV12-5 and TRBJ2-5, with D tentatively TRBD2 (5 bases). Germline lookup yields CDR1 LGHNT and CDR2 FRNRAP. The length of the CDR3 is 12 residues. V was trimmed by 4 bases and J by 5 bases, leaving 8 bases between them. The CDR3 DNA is TGTGCTAGTGGTTCCCCGGGGGAGACCCAGTACTTC. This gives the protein CASGSPGETQYF.

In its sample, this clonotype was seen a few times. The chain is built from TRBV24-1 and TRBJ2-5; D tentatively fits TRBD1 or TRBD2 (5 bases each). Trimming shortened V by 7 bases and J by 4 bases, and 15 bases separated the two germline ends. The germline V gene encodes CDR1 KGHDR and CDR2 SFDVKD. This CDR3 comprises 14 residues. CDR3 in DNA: TGTGCCACCAGCGGGGACGGACCCCGAGAGACCCAGTACTTC. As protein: CATSGDGPRETQYF.

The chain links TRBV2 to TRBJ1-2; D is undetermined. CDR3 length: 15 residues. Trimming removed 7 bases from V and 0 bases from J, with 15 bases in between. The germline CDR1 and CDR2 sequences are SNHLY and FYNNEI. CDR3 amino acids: CASILPPGANYGYTF. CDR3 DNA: TGTGCCAGCATTCTACCCCCAGGAGCTAACTATGGCTACACCTTC.

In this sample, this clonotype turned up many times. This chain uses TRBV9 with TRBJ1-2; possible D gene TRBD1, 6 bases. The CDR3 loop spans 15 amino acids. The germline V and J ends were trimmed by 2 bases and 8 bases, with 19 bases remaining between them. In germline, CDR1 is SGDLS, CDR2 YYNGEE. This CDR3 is CASSVPREGGKGYTF. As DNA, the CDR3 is TGTGCCAGCAGCGTCCCGAGGGAGGGGGGCAAAGGCTACACCTTC.

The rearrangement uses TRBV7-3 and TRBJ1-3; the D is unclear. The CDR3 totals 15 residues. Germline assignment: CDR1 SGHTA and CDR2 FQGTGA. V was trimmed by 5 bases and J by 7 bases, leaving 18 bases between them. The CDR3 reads CASSVDGLAANTIYF. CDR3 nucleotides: TGTGCCAGCAGCGTAGATGGGCTGGCTGCGAACACCATATATTTT. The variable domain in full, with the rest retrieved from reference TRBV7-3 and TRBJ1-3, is GAGVSQTPSNKVTEKGKYVELRCDPISGHTALYWYRQSLGQGPEFLIYFQGTGAADDSGLPNDRFFAVRPEGSVSTLKIQRTERGDSAVYLCASSVDGLAANTIYFGEGSWLTVV.

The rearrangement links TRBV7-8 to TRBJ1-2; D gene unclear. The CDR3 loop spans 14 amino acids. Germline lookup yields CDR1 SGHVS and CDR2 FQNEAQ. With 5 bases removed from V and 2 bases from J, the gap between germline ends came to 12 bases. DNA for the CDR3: TGTGCCAGCAGCAGGTCTAACACCAACTATGGCTACACCTTC. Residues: CASSRSNTNYGYTF.

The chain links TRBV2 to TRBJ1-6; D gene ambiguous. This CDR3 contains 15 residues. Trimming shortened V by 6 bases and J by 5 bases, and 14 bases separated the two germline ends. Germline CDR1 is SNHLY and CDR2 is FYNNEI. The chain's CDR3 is CASSRVSYDNSPLHF. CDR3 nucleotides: TGTGCCAGCAGCAGAGTATCTTACGATAATTCACCCCTCCACTTT.

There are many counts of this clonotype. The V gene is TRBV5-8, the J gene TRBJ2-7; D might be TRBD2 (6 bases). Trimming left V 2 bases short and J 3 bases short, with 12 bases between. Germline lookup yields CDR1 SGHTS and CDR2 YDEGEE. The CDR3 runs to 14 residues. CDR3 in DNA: TGTGCCAGCAGCTTAAGCCCGCGGGACTACGAGCAGTACTTC. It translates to CASSLSPRDYEQYF.

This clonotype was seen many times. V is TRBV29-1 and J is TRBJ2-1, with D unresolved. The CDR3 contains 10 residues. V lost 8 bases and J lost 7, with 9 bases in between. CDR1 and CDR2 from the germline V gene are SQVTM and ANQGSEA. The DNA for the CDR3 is TGCAGCATCCCCGGGAATGAGCAGTTCTTC. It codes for CSIPGNEQFF.